The rows below give T cell receptor beta chains drawn from one sample of a study of T-cell reconstitution after alpha-beta-depleted transplantation in children. In TCRdb, the PCR reads were re-called with MiXCR into one record per CDR3 protein. The sample has about 110,000 distinct CDR3 sequences, 10% seen once. The specimen was PBMCs from the stem cell graft donor, collected from the stem cell graft. These receptors were obtained from a human donor who donated a stem cell graft to a child with acute lymphoblastic leukemia. Both conserved end residues are part of each CDR3. Fields, in order: D gene, V gene, clone size, J gene, CDR3 protein, CDR3 DNA. A D gene is named only where the DNA matches it firmly. A row's size may be missing; if present it is once, few, many or a size class.

d_gene: NA
v_gene: TRBV7-8
abundance: many
j_gene: TRBJ2-4
CDR3aa: CASSLEPTFQYF
CDR3nt: TGTGCCAGCAGCTTAGAGCCTACATTTCAGTACTTC

d_gene: NA
v_gene: TRBV20-1
abundance: many
j_gene: TRBJ1-3
CDR3aa: CSPQQGNTIYF
CDR3nt: TGCAGTCCCCAACAAGGAAACACCATATATTTT

d_gene: NA
v_gene: TRBV6-5
abundance: many
j_gene: TRBJ1-1
CDR3aa: CASTRPGNTEAFF
CDR3nt: TGTGCCAGCACCAGACCGGGGAACACTGAAGCTTTCTTT

d_gene: NA
v_gene: TRBV27
abundance: NA
j_gene: TRBJ2-3
CDR3aa: CASSFSLECTDTQYF
CDR3nt: TGTGCCAGCAGTTTCTCCCTAGAGTGCACAGATACGCAGTATTTT

d_gene: NA
v_gene: TRBV7-2
abundance: many
j_gene: TRBJ2-6
CDR3aa: CASSLKYSGANVLTF
CDR3nt: TGTGCCAGCAGCCTCAAGTACTCTGGGGCCAACGTCCTGACTTTC

d_gene: NA
v_gene: TRBV3-1
abundance: many
j_gene: TRBJ2-3
CDR3aa: CASSQDNLRNTQYF
CDR3nt: TGTGCCAGCAGCCAAGATAACCTAAGGAATACGCAGTATTTT

d_gene: NA
v_gene: TRBV7-2
abundance: many
j_gene: TRBJ2-1
CDR3aa: CASSRGTPGQFF
CDR3nt: TGTGCCAGCAGCCGCGGGACTCCGGGGCAGTTCTTC

d_gene: TRBD2
v_gene: TRBV5-1
abundance: many
j_gene: TRBJ2-3
CDR3aa: CASSFSGESTDTQYF
CDR3nt: TGCGCCAGCAGCTTTAGCGGGGAGAGCACAGATACGCAGTATTTT

d_gene: TRBD1
v_gene: TRBV5-4
abundance: once
j_gene: TRBJ2-7
CDR3aa: CASRPTGSDEQYF
CDR3nt: TGTGCCAGCCGACCGACAGGGTCAGACGAGCAGTACTTC

d_gene: TRBD1
v_gene: TRBV5-1
abundance: many
j_gene: TRBJ1-1
CDR3aa: CASSLGQGYTEAFF
CDR3nt: TGCGCCAGCAGCTTGGGACAGGGATACACTGAAGCTTTCTTT

d_gene: NA
v_gene: TRBV6-1
abundance: many
j_gene: TRBJ2-1
CDR3aa: CASSGDSYSYNEQFF
CDR3nt: TGTGCCAGCAGTGGTGATAGCTACTCCTACAATGAGCAGTTCTTC

d_gene: TRBD1
v_gene: TRBV5-1
abundance: many
j_gene: TRBJ2-7
CDR3aa: CASSEDRGWGNEQYF
CDR3nt: TGCGCCAGCAGTGAAGACAGGGGATGGGGAAACGAGCAGTACTTC

d_gene: TRBD1
v_gene: TRBV5-1
abundance: many
j_gene: TRBJ1-1
CDR3aa: CASSTGTGLTEAFF
CDR3nt: TGCGCCAGCAGCACCGGGACAGGGCTTACTGAAGCTTTCTTT

d_gene: NA
v_gene: TRBV3-1
abundance: NA
j_gene: TRBJ2-7
CDR3aa: CACSSDRRYEQYF
CDR3nt: TGTGCCTGCTCCTCCGACAGACGCTACGAGCAGTACTTC

d_gene: TRBD1
v_gene: TRBV27
abundance: many
j_gene: TRBJ1-2
CDR3aa: CASSFGTGDGVTEGYTF
CDR3nt: TGTGCCAGCAGTTTCGGGACAGGGGATGGGGTGACGGAAGGCTACACCTTC

d_gene: TRBD2
v_gene: TRBV28
abundance: NA
j_gene: TRBJ2-5
CDR3aa: CASSGPGLAGGETQYF
CDR3nt: TGTGCCAGCAGTGGCCCGGGACTAGCGGGAGGAGAGACCCAGTACTTC

d_gene: NA
v_gene: TRBV3-1
abundance: NA
j_gene: TRBJ2-7
CDR3aa: CASSQGEGTYEQYF
CDR3nt: TGTGCCAGCAGCCAAGGGGAAGGGACATACGAGCAGTACTTC

d_gene: TRBD2
v_gene: TRBV6-2/TRBV6-3
abundance: many
j_gene: TRBJ2-3
CDR3aa: CASSYSGLAGLVTQYF
CDR3nt: TGTGCCAGCAGTTACTCCGGACTAGCAGGATTGGTTACGCAGTATTTT

d_gene: NA
v_gene: TRBV12-3/TRBV12-4
abundance: many
j_gene: TRBJ1-5
CDR3aa: CASSLAAPGEPQHF
CDR3nt: TGTGCCAGCAGTTTAGCGGCCCCGGGGGAGCCCCAGCATTTT

d_gene: NA
v_gene: TRBV12-3/TRBV12-4
abundance: many
j_gene: TRBJ2-1
CDR3aa: CASSLIRGRGNEQFF
CDR3nt: TGTGCCAGCAGTTTAATCAGGGGACGAGGGAATGAGCAGTTCTTC

d_gene: TRBD1
v_gene: TRBV5-5
abundance: many
j_gene: TRBJ2-6
CDR3aa: CASSLYRGPSGANVLTF
CDR3nt: TGTGCCAGCAGCTTGTACAGGGGCCCCTCTGGGGCCAACGTCCTGACTTTC

d_gene: TRBD1
v_gene: TRBV3-1
abundance: many
j_gene: TRBJ1-6
CDR3aa: CASSQGRGNSPLHF
CDR3nt: TGTGCCAGCAGCCAAGGCAGGGGGAATTCACCCCTCCACTTT

d_gene: NA
v_gene: TRBV19
abundance: NA
j_gene: TRBJ2-7
CDR3aa: CASSPLDGYEQYF
CDR3nt: TGTGCCAGTAGTCCCCTGGATGGTTACGAGCAGTACTTC

d_gene: TRBD1
v_gene: TRBV29-1
abundance: many
j_gene: TRBJ1-2
CDR3aa: CSVEDLGQRETNYGYTF
CDR3nt: TGCAGCGTTGAAGATCTGGGACAGAGGGAGACTAACTATGGCTACACCTTC

d_gene: NA
v_gene: TRBV20-1
abundance: many
j_gene: TRBJ2-7
CDR3aa: CSASVATYEQYF
CDR3nt: TGCAGTGCTAGTGTAGCGACCTACGAGCAGTACTTC

d_gene: TRBD1
v_gene: TRBV2
abundance: few
j_gene: TRBJ1-5
CDR3aa: CASSSIDRGTRAQHF
CDR3nt: TGTGCCAGCAGTTCCATCGACAGGGGAACTAGGGCCCAGCATTTT

d_gene: TRBD1
v_gene: TRBV3-1
abundance: many
j_gene: TRBJ1-1
CDR3aa: CASSQVRGQGGAFF
CDR3nt: TGTGCCAGCAGCCAAGTCAGGGGGCAAGGAGGAGCTTTCTTT

d_gene: TRBD1
v_gene: TRBV29-1
abundance: many
j_gene: TRBJ2-2
CDR3aa: CSVVPGTGEEGLNTGELFF
CDR3nt: TGCAGCGTTGTACCCGGGACAGGGGAGGAAGGGCTAAACACCGGGGAGCTGTTTTTT

d_gene: NA
v_gene: TRBV20-1
abundance: many
j_gene: TRBJ1-5
CDR3aa: CSATRQGNQPQHF
CDR3nt: TGCAGTGCTACACGACAGGGCAATCAGCCCCAGCATTTT

d_gene: TRBD1
v_gene: TRBV5-1
abundance: many
j_gene: TRBJ2-1
CDR3aa: CASSLYLGQGYHNEQFF
CDR3nt: TGCGCCAGCAGCTTGTACTTGGGACAGGGGTACCACAATGAGCAGTTCTTC

d_gene: NA
v_gene: TRBV6-1
abundance: few
j_gene: TRBJ1-5
CDR3aa: CASSRSSNQPQHF
CDR3nt: TGTGCCAGCAGCCGGTCTAGCAATCAGCCCCAGCATTTT

d_gene: TRBD2
v_gene: TRBV7-2
abundance: NA
j_gene: TRBJ2-3
CDR3aa: CASTHSSAGGPDTQYF
CDR3nt: TGTGCCAGCACCCACTCTTCGGCGGGAGGCCCCGATACGCAGTATTTT

d_gene: NA
v_gene: TRBV7-8
abundance: many
j_gene: TRBJ2-7
CDR3aa: CASSSNRDTLREQYF
CDR3nt: TGTGCCAGCAGCTCCAACCGGGACACCCTTCGGGAGCAGTACTTC

d_gene: NA
v_gene: TRBV20-1
abundance: many
j_gene: TRBJ1-1
CDR3aa: CSAGAHTEAFF
CDR3nt: TGCAGTGCCGGAGCTCACACTGAAGCTTTCTTT